The 14 T cell receptor beta chains below were found in one sample sequenced in a study of identical twins. Using its own MiXCR run on the 5' RACE reads, TCRdb lists one record per CDR3 protein. The sample has about 460,000 distinct CDR3 sequences; approximately 15% are singletons. These data were also reused for a study on yellow fever vaccine responses in identical twins.

Sequenced input: CD4+ T cells sorted from blood. The receptors shown here come from a woman under 30 in good health.

This clonotype was seen only a few times. This rearrangement joins TRBV4-3 to TRBJ2-2; 9 positions match TRBD1. Germline V gene lookup returns CDR1 LGHNA and CDR2 YSLEER. Trimming took 3 bases from V and 5 from J; bases not matched to a gene: 4. This CDR3 contains 15 residues. CDR3: CASSQGTGTTGELFF. Written as DNA, the CDR3 is TGCGCCAGCAGCCAGGGGACAGGGACAACCGGGGAGCTGTTTTTT.

The J gene is TRBJ2-5, the V gene TRBV4-2; D is perhaps TRBD2 (6 bases). V lost 0 bases, J lost 4 bases, and 18 bases lay in between. Germline V lookup: CDR1 LGHNA, CDR2 YNFKEQ. The CDR3 has 17 amino acids. The CDR3 region has the DNA TGTGCCAGCAGCCAAGAGGGGCTCGGGAGTCTAGTAGAGACCCAGTACTTC. Amino acid sequence: CASSQEGLGSLVETQYF.

The rearrangement joins TRBV28 to TRBJ2-5; D is uncertain. V was clipped by 6 bases and J by 5 bases, with 19 bases between them. The CDR3 runs 15 residues. From germline, CDR1 is MDHEN and CDR2 SYDVKM. The CDR3 nucleotides are TGTGCCAGCAGCCAGCGACTCGGCCCGGAGGAGACCCAGTACTTC. Translating it yields CASSQRLGPEETQYF.

CDR3 nucleotides: TGTGCCAGCAGCCGGACAGGGGGCCAGAGTGAGCAGTACTTC. Amino acids: CASSRTGGQSEQYF. The V gene is TRBV7-9, the J gene TRBJ2-7; 11 bases are a match to TRBD1. CDR3 length equals 14 residues. Germline V gene data show CDR1 as SEHNR and CDR2 as FQNEAQ (reference sequence). J gave up 7 bases and V 5 bases, and 7 bases lay outside the gene matches.

This clonotype was seen many times. This chain joins TRBV10-3 and TRBJ2-3; 8 nucleotides match TRBD1. J was trimmed by 4 bases and V by 11 bases; bases with no gene match: 14. The CDR3 contains 15 residues. The V gene's germline CDR1 is ENHRY and CDR2 SYGVKD. CDR3 sequence (DNA): TGTGCCGCCGATAGGACAGGGTATGGCCCAGATACGCAGTATTTT. Translated: CAADRTGYGPDTQYF.

In this sample, this clonotype turned up a few times. The V call is TRBV7-9, the J call TRBJ1-1; the D is unclear. The CDR3 spans 13 residues. Trimming stripped 10 bases from V and 4 bases from J, with 16 bases between. CDR1 SEHNR and CDR2 FQNEAQ come from the germline V gene (reference sequence). CDR3 protein: CAMGPGRGTEAFF. The CDR3, as DNA: TGTGCCATGGGCCCCGGGCGCGGCACTGAAGCTTTCTTT.

V and J are TRBV20-1 and TRBJ2-5; no definite D call. Trimming pared 1 base from V and 2 bases from J, leaving 17 bases between. CDR1 and CDR2 (germline): DFQATT, SNEGSKA (reference sequence). CDR3 length: 16 residues. The CDR3 DNA follows: TGCAGTGCTAGAGTTAGAACGATAGGATTACAAGAGACCCAGTACTTC. This translates into CSARVRTIGLQETQYF.

This clonotype has more than one count but fewer than ten. The genes are TRBV5-1 and TRBJ1-6; D perhaps matches TRBD1 (5 bases). Trimming removed 0 bases at V and 10 bases at J, with 17 bases between. In germline, CDR1 is SGHRS, CDR2 YFSETQ. CDR3 length: 16 amino acids. The CDR3 bases are TGCGCCAGCAGCTTGGGGGACGCTGTCACTCGATCACCCCTCCACTTT. This sequence encodes CASSLGDAVTRSPLHF.

This clonotype turned up a few times. The CDR3 sequence: CASSLIGTGKSNEQFF. The CDR3 DNA reads TGTGCCAGCAGCTTAATCGGGACAGGGAAAAGCAATGAGCAGTTCTTC. The chain is built from TRBV7-9 and TRBJ2-1, with 9 bases lining up with TRBD1. The CDR3 is 16 residues long. The germline CDR1 and CDR2 sequences are SEHNR and FQNEAQ (reference sequence). The V and J ends lost 2 bases and 6 bases, in that order; junction bases with no gene match: 8.

This sequence joins TRBV3-1 and TRBJ2-7; 9 bases map to TRBD1. The CDR3 length is 16 residues. V was pared by 4 bases and J by 2 bases, with 9 bases of the junction left unmatched. In germline, CDR1 is LGHDT, CDR2 YNNKEL (reference sequence). The chain's CDR3 is CASSLIQGQGPYEQYF. Here the CDR3 DNA reads TGTGCCAGCAGCCTGATCCAGGGACAGGGTCCCTACGAGCAGTACTTC.

This clonotype showed up just a few times. V is TRBV11-1 and J is TRBJ2-1; 12 bases agree with TRBD2. V was clipped by 4 bases and J by 0 bases; unmatched bases: 10. The length of the CDR3 is 19 residues. Germline lookup yields CDR1 SGHAT and CDR2 FQDESV (reference sequence). CDR3 coding DNA: TGTGCCAGCAGCTCCCCGCGGACTAGCGGGGCTAGCTCCTACAATGAGCAGTTCTTC. Residues: CASSSPRTSGASSYNEQFF.

There are a few counts of this clonotype. The chain joins TRBV15 to TRBJ2-3, with 7 bases identical to TRBD2. The CDR3 has 18 amino acids. Germline V gene sequence: CDR1 LNHNV, CDR2 YYDKDF (reference sequence). Trimming removed 2 bases from V and 1 base from J; junction bases left unmatched: 12. CDR3 sequence reads: CATSRLSLRGGGTDTQYF. The CDR3 coding sequence is TGTGCCACCAGCAGACTATCCCTTCGGGGAGGGGGCACAGATACGCAGTATTTT.

A few counts support this clonotype. The chain joins TRBV19 to TRBJ2-1; 9 positions agree with TRBD1. Germline V gives CDR1 LNHDA, CDR2 SQIVND (reference sequence). The CDR3 length is 17 residues. The V segment lost 0 bases and the J segment 6 bases; nucleotides outside the gene matches: 9. The CDR3 bases are TGTGCCAGTAGTATAGATCAGGGACAGGGCGTCCGCAATGAGCAGTTCTTC. Its protein is CASSIDQGQGVRNEQFF.

This clonotype appeared many times. The rearrangement links TRBV20-1 to TRBJ2-5; D remains unclear. Trimming removed 3 bases at V and 5 bases at J, with 7 bases between. Per germline, CDR1 DFQATT and CDR2 SNEGSKA (reference sequence). The CDR3 covers 11 residues. CDR3 sequence: CSASQGETQYF. The CDR3 region has the DNA TGCAGTGCTAGTCAAGGGGAGACCCAGTACTTC.